These T cell receptor beta chains were read from a single sample in a study of CD4+ T cells in melanoma. The repertoire was sequenced with immunoSEQ multiplex PCR; TCRdb's copy has only in-frame clones and lacks some. The sample holds over 100,000 clones, approximately 92% seen once. Source material: peripheral blood. Receptor source: a human donor with melanoma. Both conserved end residues are part of each CDR3. The D gene is left open where the match is weak. Where a row states a size, it is once, few, many or the class of an expanded clone; other rows omit it.

size | J | D | V | DNA | CDR3
NA | TRBJ2-5 | TRBD2 | TRBV10-3 | TGTGCCATCAGGCGGGCGGGGGAAGCGTGGGAGACCCAGTACTTC | CAIRRAGEAWETQYF
NA | TRBJ1-5 | NA | TRBV4-2 | TGTGCCAGCAGCCAAGGTGAAGGGTTAGGGCAGCCCCAGCATTTT | CASSQGEGLGQPQHF
NA | TRBJ2-7 | NA | TRBV30 | TGTGCCTGGAGTACGACCTACGAGCAGTACTTC | CAWSTTYEQYF
NA | TRBJ1-1 | NA | TRBV30 | TGTGCCTGGAGTGGCCAGATGAACACTGAAGCTTTCTTT | CAWSGQMNTEAFF
NA | TRBJ2-7 | NA | TRBV14 | TGTGCCAGCAGCCAAGAAAACGATTACGAGCAGTACTTC | CASSQENDYEQYF
NA | TRBJ2-7 | NA | TRBV7-3 | TGTGCCAGCAGCTTAATAGGTCAGGCGGAGCAGTACTTC | CASSLIGQAEQYF
NA | TRBJ2-2 | NA | TRBV7-3 | TGTGCCAGCAGCTTAGGCGGGCCCACCGGGGAGCTGTTTTTT | CASSLGGPTGELFF
NA | TRBJ1-2 | NA | TRBV5-6 | TGTGCCAGCAGCTTGGGTGGGGGAAACTATGGCTACACCTTC | CASSLGGGNYGYTF
few | TRBJ1-6 | NA | TRBV19 | TGTGCCAGTAGTATAGACGGACAGACCAATTCACCCCTCCACTTT | CASSIDGQTNSPLHF
NA | TRBJ1-2 | NA | TRBV29-1 | TGCAGCGTTGAGGACAGCCGAGGGGTCGATGGCTACACCTTC | CSVEDSRGVDGYTF
NA | TRBJ1-5 | TRBD1 | TRBV4-2 | TGTGCCAGCAGCCACCGACAGGGACGGAGCAATCAGCCCCAGCATTTT | CASSHRQGRSNQPQHF
few | TRBJ1-6 | NA | TRBV6-5 | TGTGCCAGCAAATTGGCTAATTCACCCCTCCACTTT | CASKLANSPLHF
NA | TRBJ1-1 | TRBD1 | TRBV19 | TGTGCCAGTAAACAGGGGAGGAACACTGAAGCTTTCTTT | CASKQGRNTEAFF
NA | TRBJ1-1 | NA | TRBV7-2 | TGTGCCAGCAGCAAACAGGGACAGAACACTGAAGCTTTCTTT | CASSKQGQNTEAFF
NA | TRBJ1-6 | NA | TRBV2 | TGTGCCAGCATCTGGGGTCCAGGCCATAATTCACCCCTCCACTTT | CASIWGPGHNSPLHF
NA | TRBJ2-1 | NA | TRBV5-1 | TGCGCCAGCAGCTTGGAGACGGGCCGGGGAGATGAGCAGTTCTTC | CASSLETGRGDEQFF
NA | TRBJ2-3 | TRBD2 | TRBV29-1 | TGCAGCGTTAAGACTAGCGGGGGACCCACAGATACGCAGTATTTT | CSVKTSGGPTDTQYF
NA | TRBJ2-3 | NA | TRBV20-1 | TGCAGTGCCTACAGCCCAGATACGCAGTATTTT | CSAYSPDTQYF
NA | TRBJ2-5 | TRBD2 | TRBV5-4 | TGTGCCAGCAGCGAAAAGACTAGCGGGAAAGAGACCCAGTACTTC | CASSEKTSGKETQYF